This entry lists 8 T cell receptor beta chains sequenced from one sample in a study of blood T cell repertoires in COVID-19. Clones were sequenced by immunoSEQ multiplex PCR, and TCRdb holds only the in-frame ones, with some missing. The table has over 80,000 clones, approximately 86% seen once. The sequenced sample consisted of peripheral blood. The receptors come from a man older than 75 with active or convalescent COVID-19.

The J gene is TRBJ1-4, the V gene TRBV4-1; the D is unclear. Germline lookup yields CDR1 MGHRA and CDR2 YSYEKL. This CDR3 has 16 amino acids. Trimming left V 4 bases short and J 7 bases short, with 19 bases between. This CDR3 is CASSRPPGGLSEKLFF. CDR3 bases: TGCGCCAGCAGCCGCCCTCCGGGAGGCCTCTCTGAAAAACTGTTTTTT.

The chain joins TRBV7-2 to TRBJ2-3, with 9 bases fitting TRBD1. In germline, CDR1 is SGHTA, CDR2 FQGNSA. This CDR3 contains 15 residues. J gave up 5 bases and V 5 bases, and 8 bases lay outside the gene matches. CDR3: CASSPNRGRLDTQYF. In DNA form, the CDR3 reads TGTGCCAGCAGCCCCAACAGGGGGCGCTTAGATACGCAGTATTTT. The full variable domain, completed using reference TRBV7-2 and TRBJ2-3, is GAGVSQSPSNKVTEKGKDVELRCDPISGHTALYWYRQSLGQGLEFLIYFQGNSAPDKSGLPSDRFSAERTGGSVSTLTIQRTQQEDSAVYLCASSPNRGRLDTQYFGPGTRLTVL.

V is TRBV2 and J is TRBJ2-5, with 12 bases identical to TRBD2. Germline values: CDR1 SNHLY, CDR2 FYNNEI. Trimming removed 4 bases from V and 3 bases from J; junction bases left unmatched: 0. The CDR3 is made up of 14 amino acids. CDR3 in amino acids: CASSGLAGEETQYF. The CDR3 region has the DNA TGTGCCAGCAGTGGACTAGCGGGAGAAGAGACCCAGTACTTC.

The CDR3 coding sequence is TGCGCCAGCAGTCAGACCCCCGGGAATCTGTGGACTGAAGCTTTCTTT. Its translation: CASSQTPGNLWTEAFF. The J gene is TRBJ1-1, the V gene TRBV23-1; D is unclear. TRBV23-1 is placed among ORFs of uncertain function. V dropped 3 bases and J dropped 5 bases, with 19 bases sitting between them. The CDR3 is 16 residues long.

This rearrangement joins TRBV7-8 to TRBJ1-6; D is unclear. Germline CDR1 reads SGHVS; CDR2 reads FQNEAQ. V was shortened by 4 bases and J by 4 bases, with 14 bases between the two germline ends. This CDR3 spans 16 amino acids. The CDR3 loop reads CASSSSDGIYNSPLHF. The CDR3 nucleotides are TGTGCCAGCAGCTCCTCGGACGGGATATATAATTCACCCCTCCACTTT.

This clone was detected once. The chain is built from TRBV5-1 and TRBJ1-1, with 10 positions matching TRBD1. The CDR3 sequence is 16 residues long. The J segment lost 2 bases and the V segment lost 4 bases, leaving 8 bases of the junction unmatched. Looked up from germline, CDR1 is SGHRS and CDR2 is YFSETQ. This CDR3 is CASSNTGQGSNTEAFF. The CDR3 DNA is TGCGCCAGCAGCAATACGGGACAGGGGTCTAACACTGAAGCTTTCTTT.

This clone was recorded only once. The V gene is TRBV6-2 or TRBV6-3, the J gene TRBJ1-1, with 10 bases fitting TRBD1. V lost 4 bases and J lost 5; bases outside the gene matches: 1. CDR3 length equals 13 residues. Germline V CDR1 and CDR2: MNHEY, SVGEGT. The DNA for the CDR3 is TGTGCCAGCAGTTTGGACAGGGGGACTGAAGCTTTCTTT. Translated, it gives CASSLDRGTEAFF.

The chain joins TRBV7-9 to TRBJ2-7, with 8 bases matching TRBD2. This CDR3 is built from 14 residues. Losses at the gene ends were 4 bases for V and 3 bases for J; bases not matched to a gene: 5. Germline V CDR1 and CDR2: SEHNR, FQNEAQ (reference sequence). The CDR3 DNA reads as TGTGCCAGCAGCTCGCGGGGGGCGGGCTACGAGCAGTACTTC. Amino acid sequence: CASSSRGAGYEQYF.